These 24 T cell receptor beta chains originate from one sample sequenced in a study of CD8 T cells in Susac syndrome. Random hexamers were used to reverse transcribe the RNA input (about 0.5 to 1 ug). MiXCR was run by TCRdb on the immunoSEQ multiplex PCR reads, yielding one entry per CDR3 protein. The sample lists under 550,000 distinct CDR3 sequences, more than 80% occurring once. Sequencing input: CD8+ T cells from PBMCs. The receptors stem from a human donor with multiple sclerosis.

The CDR3 loop reads CASSHGGQNEQYF. Here the CDR3 DNA reads TGCGCCAGCAGCCACGGGGGGCAAAACGAGCAGTACTTC. V is TRBV4-1 and J is TRBJ2-7, with D possibly TRBD2 on 7 matching bases. Germline CDR1 MGHRA, CDR2 YSYEKL. V lost 3 bases and J 5 bases, leaving 11 bases between the germline ends. The CDR3 extends over 13 amino acids.

V usage is TRBV12-3 or TRBV12-4 and J usage is TRBJ1-1, with D unclear. The ends were cut back, 3 bases at V and 4 bases at J, with 15 bases in the middle. The CDR3 extends over 15 amino acids. CDR3 in DNA: TGTGCCAGCAGTTTTACCGGGCGCTTAGCCACTGAAGCTTTCTTT. Residues: CASSFTGRLATEAFF.

The V gene is TRBV13, the J gene TRBJ2-1, with TRBD1 matching 7 bases. J gave up 8 bases and V 3 bases, and 7 bases lay outside the gene matches. The CDR3 runs 14 residues. The germline gives CDR1 PRHDT, CDR2 FYEKMQ (reference sequence). CDR3 DNA sequence: TGTGCCAGCAGCTTGATGCAGGGGGTCGATGAGCAGTTCTTC. Translating it yields CASSLMQGVDEQFF.

This chain links TRBV20-1 with TRBJ1-1; D not resolved. Trimming took off 0 bases at V and 2 bases at J, with 10 bases between the two ends. CDR3 length equals 14 residues. Germline lookup yields CDR1 DFQATT and CDR2 SNEGSKA (reference sequence). In DNA, the CDR3 is TGCAGTGCTAGAGATAGGTCGGCTAACACTGAAGCTTTCTTT. Encoded protein: CSARDRSANTEAFF.

This chain joins TRBV19 and TRBJ2-1, with D possibly matching TRBD2 (6 bases). Trimming took off 7 bases at V and 3 bases at J, with 10 bases between the two ends. CDR3 length: 13 amino acids. Germline CDR1 and CDR2: LNHDA and SQIVND (reference sequence). Written as DNA, the CDR3 is TGTGCCAGTATGGAGGGGCACTACAATGAGCAGTTCTTC. Amino acids: CASMEGHYNEQFF.

The J gene is TRBJ2-3, the V gene TRBV27; the D gene is possibly TRBD1 (5 bases). CDR3 length equals 12 residues. Germline CDR1 MNHEY, CDR2 SMNVEV (reference sequence). The V end was cut by 5 bases, the J end by 11 bases, with 14 bases between. CDR3 nucleotides: TGTGCCAGCAGTCAAACAGGTTCCTGGCAGTATTTT. Its protein is CASSQTGSWQYF.

The chain uses TRBV2 and TRBJ1-5; 9 positions match TRBD1. The J segment lost 0 bases and the V segment lost 8 bases, leaving 5 bases of the junction unmatched. The V gene's germline CDR1 is SNHLY and CDR2 FYNNEI. The CDR3 sequence is 15 residues long. CDR3 sequence: CASVDRGNSNQPQHF. CDR3 sequence (DNA): TGTGCCAGCGTAGACAGGGGGAATAGCAATCAGCCCCAGCATTTT.

The chain couples TRBV29-1 to TRBJ1-1, with no clear D. The CDR3 contains 12 residues. Trimming took 3 bases from V and 10 from J, leaving 15 bases between them. In germline, CDR1 is SQVTM, CDR2 ANQGSEA. CDR3 coding DNA: TGCAGCGTTGATCACGCCGTCCTGGGAGCTTTCTTT. It yields the protein CSVDHAVLGAFF. The whole variable domain, filled in from reference TRBV29-1 and TRBJ1-1, reads SAVISQKPSRDICQRGTSLTIQCQVDSQVTMMFWYRQQPGQSLTLIATANQGSEATYESGFVIDKFPISRPNLTFSTLTVSNMSPEDSSIYLCSVDHAVLGAFFGQGTRLTVV.

The V and J genes are TRBV19 and TRBJ1-1; D gene unclear. This CDR3 is 12 amino acids long. V was trimmed by 2 bases and J by 7 bases, leaving 8 bases between them. Germline CDR1 LNHDA, CDR2 SQIVND (reference sequence). The CDR3 DNA reads as TGTGCCAGTAGTATACCTCTAGGTGAAGCTTTCTTT. This gives the protein CASSIPLGEAFF.

This chain uses TRBV7-2 with TRBJ2-7; 8 bases are a match to TRBD1. This CDR3 is 15 amino acids long. V was pared by 1 base and J by 2 bases, with 4 bases of the junction left unmatched. The germline V gene encodes CDR1 SGHTA and CDR2 FQGNSA. CDR3 nucleotides: TGTGCCAGCAGCTTAGTTTGGGACAGGCCCTACGAGCAGTACTTC. Its translation is CASSLVWDRPYEQYF.

V gene TRBV5-1 combines with J gene TRBJ1-1; 8 nucleotides agree with TRBD1. The germline V gene encodes CDR1 SGHRS and CDR2 YFSETQ. This CDR3 contains 14 residues. V lost 0 bases, J lost 4 bases, and 2 bases stayed unmatched. The CDR3 sequence: CASSLAGQGTEAFF. The CDR3, as DNA: TGCGCCAGCAGCTTGGCCGGACAGGGCACTGAAGCTTTCTTT.

V gene TRBV19 combines with J gene TRBJ2-7, with D unclear. Germline-derived CDR1 and CDR2 are LNHDA and SQIVND (reference sequence). This CDR3 region has 13 residues. V lost 3 bases and J lost 2, with 8 bases in between. The CDR3, as DNA: TGTGCCAGTAGTATGATGGGGACCTACGAGCAGTACTTC. Its protein product is CASSMMGTYEQYF.

V usage is TRBV28 and J usage is TRBJ1-5, with D perhaps TRBD1 (5 bases). Trimming shortened V by 5 bases and J by 1 base, and 15 bases separated the two germline ends. Germline V gene sequence: CDR1 MDHEN, CDR2 SYDVKM. The CDR3 contains 16 residues. The CDR3 spells CASSPVDTGSNQPQHF. The CDR3 coding sequence is TGTGCCAGCAGTCCGGTCGACACAGGCAGCAATCAGCCCCAGCATTTT.

The rearrangement uses TRBV5-4 and TRBJ2-1; 8 bases agree with TRBD2. J lost 14 bases, V lost 3 bases, and 4 bases had no gene match. The CDR3 runs 11 residues. Germline CDR1 and CDR2: SGHNT and YYREEE (reference sequence). The chain's CDR3 is CASSSDGGEFF. As DNA, the CDR3 is TGTGCCAGCAGCTCAGACGGGGGGGAGTTCTTC.

The CDR3, as DNA: TGTGCCAGAAGACCAGGGGGCGGGAAAAGCTCTGGGGCCAACGTCCTGACTTTC. Translated: CARRPGGGKSSGANVLTF. The rearrangement joins TRBV2 to TRBJ2-6, with TRBD1 identical over 8 bases. The V gene end was trimmed by 9 bases and the J gene end by 0 bases; junction bases not matched to a gene: 13. Germline V lookup: CDR1 SNHLY, CDR2 FYNNEI. The CDR3 extends over 18 amino acids.

This clonotype was counted a few times. The rearrangement uses TRBV29-1 and TRBJ2-2, with TRBD1 matching over 9 bases. CDR1 and CDR2 (germline): SQVTM, ANQGSEA. Trimming cost V 1 base and J 2 bases; bases outside gene matches: 11. The CDR3 extends over 18 amino acids. The CDR3 protein is CSVEGLGDREYNTGELFF. The CDR3 DNA sequence: TGCAGCGTTGAAGGTTTAGGGGACAGGGAGTATAACACCGGGGAGCTGTTTTTT.

This chain links TRBV29-1 with TRBJ2-5; perhaps TRBD1 as D (6 bases). The V and J ends lost 7 bases and 2 bases respectively, with 14 bases between them. The CDR3 covers 13 residues. Looked up from germline, CDR1 is SQVTM and CDR2 is ANQGSEA. CDR3 bases: TGCAGCGCTGACTGGACAGCTCAAGAGACCCAGTACTTC. Translating it yields CSADWTAQETQYF.

The chain combines TRBV29-1 with TRBJ2-2; possible D gene TRBD2, 5 bases. The CDR3 is made up of 16 amino acids. Trimming removed 0 bases at V and 0 bases at J, with 11 bases between. CDR1 is SQVTM, CDR2 ANQGSEA, per germline. The CDR3 spells CSVEDLSGANTGELFF. CDR3 sequence (DNA): TGCAGCGTTGAAGATCTCAGCGGCGCGAACACCGGGGAGCTGTTTTTT.

The chain combines TRBV5-1 with TRBJ2-7; 9 nucleotides agree with TRBD1. Germline CDR1 SGHRS, CDR2 YFSETQ. Losses at the gene ends were 4 bases for V and 7 bases for J; bases not matched to a gene: 9. This CDR3 region has 14 residues. The CDR3 DNA reads TGCGCCAGCAGCCTAACGGGACAGGGAGAGGAGCAGTACTTC. The encoded protein is CASSLTGQGEEQYF.

This chain connects TRBV5-6 to TRBJ1-1; no firm D call. V was cut by 4 bases and J by 3 bases, with 13 bases left in between. The length of the CDR3 is 14 residues. Germline V lookup: CDR1 SGHDT, CDR2 YYEEEE. In DNA form, the CDR3 reads TGTGCCAGCAGCCGGGTGACTGAGGACACTGAAGCTTTCTTT. Translated, it gives CASSRVTEDTEAFF.

V gene TRBV11-3 combines with J gene TRBJ1-1; D unclear. CDR3 size: 12 residues. V was clipped by 3 bases and J by 8 bases, with 10 bases between them. Looked up from germline, CDR1 is SGHNT and CDR2 is YENEEA. The CDR3 bases are TGTGCCAGCAGCTTTGGATCGGGGGAAGCTTTCTTT. Its protein is CASSFGSGEAFF.

The chain is built from TRBV4-1 and TRBJ1-5; the match to TRBD1 covers 7 bases. Trimming took 0 bases from V and 7 from J; bases not matched to a gene: 6. The CDR3 is 15 amino acids. CDR1 is MGHRA and CDR2 is YSYEKL in the germline V gene. CDR3 nucleotides: TGCGCCAGCAGCCAAGATTTAGGGGGACAGCAGCCCCAGCATTTT. This encodes CASSQDLGGQQPQHF.

The chain links TRBV5-6 to TRBJ2-1; 9 bases align to TRBD1. The CDR3 extends over 15 amino acids. Per germline, CDR1 SGHDT and CDR2 YYEEEE. V gave up 4 bases and J gave up 4 bases; unmatched junction bases: 6. CDR3 coding DNA: TGTGCCAGCAGCCGAAGGGACAGGGTATACAATGAGCAGTTCTTC. Translated, it gives CASSRRDRVYNEQFF.

The chain has TRBV10-2 and TRBJ1-1, with D possibly being TRBD1 (5 bases). CDR3 size: 13 residues. Germline V CDR1 and CDR2: WSHSY, SAAADI. Trimming removed 2 bases at V and 3 bases at J, with 7 bases between. The CDR3 spells CASSERGYTEAFF. In nucleotides, the CDR3 is TGCGCCAGCAGTGAGCGGGGGTACACTGAAGCTTTCTTT.